This T cell receptor beta chain was captured by sequencing in a study of cytomegalovirus exposure and HLA in healthy donors. The PCR ran on 60 Vbeta and 13 Jbeta primers. The table came from immunoSEQ multiplex PCR; TCRdb's copy has only in-frame clones and leaves some out. Of fewer than 250,000 clones in the sample, about 85% were seen once. After removal of 0 bases from V and 5 bases from J, the junction contained 8 bases not matched to a gene. The CDR3 spans 17 residues. Germline V gives CDR1 SGHRS, CDR2 YFSETQ. Healthy bone marrow donors made up the donor group. Study-wide findings and caveats: In a later analysis, TCR beta V- and J-gene trimming showed a link to a missense DCLRE1C variant. Most of the TCR beta V segments (in an earlier analysis) were productive either about 87% or about 30% of the time.

Worth noting for this clone: Its antigen is not identified.

Material for sequencing was PBMCs. This rearrangement joins TRBV5-1 to TRBJ1-1, with 12 bases aligning to TRBD1. The TCR sequence derives from a human donor in good health. The CDR3 region is CASSLAGTGGARTEAFF. CDR3 DNA sequence: TGCGCCAGCAGCTTGGCCGGGACAGGGGGCGCGAGAACTGAAGCTTTCTTT.